This TCR beta chain emerged from a study of T-cell memory formation after mild COVID-19. Of note for this clonotype: The antigen is not known.

TCRdb re-called the 5' RACE reads with MiXCR, one entry per CDR3 protein. The profile shows about 440,000 distinct CDR3 sequences, around 19% of them singletons. Germline-derived CDR1 and CDR2 are MNHEY and SVGEGT. The CDR3 is 19 amino acids. Losses at the gene ends were 5 bases for V and 0 bases for J; bases not matched to a gene: 15. Study conclusions and caveats: From day 15 to 85, contracting clones were balanced between CD4 and CD8, whereas later expanders leaned toward CD4+.

The specimen was PBMCs or a T cell subset sorted from them (not recorded which). The receptor comes from an adult woman who had mild COVID-19 (a few samples of this study predate the infection). Cell type and time point are not known. The chain is built from TRBV6-2 or TRBV6-3 and TRBJ2-4; 8 nucleotides line up with TRBD1. The CDR3 bases are TGTGCCAGCAGTCCTACCGAGACAGGGGTCTACTTAGCCAAAAACATTCAGTACTTC. As protein: CASSPTETGVYLAKNIQYF.